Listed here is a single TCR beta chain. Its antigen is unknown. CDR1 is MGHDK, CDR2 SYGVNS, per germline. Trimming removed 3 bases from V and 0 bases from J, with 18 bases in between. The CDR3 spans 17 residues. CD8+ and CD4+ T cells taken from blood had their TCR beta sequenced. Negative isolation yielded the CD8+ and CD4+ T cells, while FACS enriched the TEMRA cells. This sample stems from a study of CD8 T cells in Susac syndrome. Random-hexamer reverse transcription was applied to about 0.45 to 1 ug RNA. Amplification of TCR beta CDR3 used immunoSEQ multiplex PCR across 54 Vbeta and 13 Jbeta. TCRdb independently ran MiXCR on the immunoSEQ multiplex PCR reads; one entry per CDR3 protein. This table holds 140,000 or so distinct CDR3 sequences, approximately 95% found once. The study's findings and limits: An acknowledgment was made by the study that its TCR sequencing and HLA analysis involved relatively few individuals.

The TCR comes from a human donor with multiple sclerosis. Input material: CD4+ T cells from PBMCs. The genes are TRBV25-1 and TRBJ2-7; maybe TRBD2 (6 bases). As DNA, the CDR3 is TGTGCCAGCAGTGACTTTGCGAGCGGGCTAAGCTCCTACGAGCAGTACTTC. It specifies CASSDFASGLSSYEQYF.